Listed below are T cell receptor beta chains from one sample, sequenced in a study of blood T cell repertoires in COVID-19. The assay was immunoSEQ multiplex PCR, and TCRdb's table has in-frame clones only and misses some. The sample yields around 190,000 clones, approximately 90% seen once. The material sequenced was peripheral blood. These receptors all stem from a man aged 30 to 39 with acute or convalescent COVID-19. CDR3s include the opening cysteine and the closing phenylalanine or tryptophan. D genes are given only for firm matches. Where a row states a size, it is once, few, many or the class of an expanded clone; other rows omit it.

NA	TRBD2	TRBV11-2	TRBJ2-1	CASSLLSGRGYNEQFF	TGTGCCAGCAGCTTACTGAGCGGGAGGGGGTACAATGAGCAGTTCTTC
NA	TRBD1	TRBV7-2	TRBJ2-7	CASSSDRGREQYF	TGTGCCAGCAGCTCTGACAGGGGCCGAGAGCAGTACTTC
NA	NA	TRBV5-1	TRBJ2-2	CASSVPQGNTGELFF	TGCGCCAGCAGCGTGCCACAGGGGAACACCGGGGAGCTGTTTTTT
NA	TRBD1	TRBV5-1	TRBJ2-7	CASSLQGAAYEQYF	TGCGCCAGCAGCCTTCAGGGGGCGGCCTACGAGCAGTACTTC
few	TRBD1	TRBV7-2	TRBJ1-5	CASSLDRVGQPQHF	TGTGCCAGCAGCCTTGACAGGGTTGGACAGCCCCAGCATTTT
NA	TRBD1	TRBV6-6	TRBJ1-5	CASRDRDSNQPQHF	TGTGCCAGCAGGGACAGGGATAGCAATCAGCCCCAGCATTTT
NA	TRBD1	TRBV28	TRBJ1-4	CATGQGSEKLFF	TGTGCAACGGGACAGGGGTCCGAAAAACTGTTTTTT
once	NA	TRBV11-2	TRBJ1-1	CASSPGTEAFF	TGTGCCAGCAGCCCCGGGACAGAAGCTTTCTTT
NA	TRBD2	TRBV3-1/TRBV3-2	TRBJ2-1	CASSQEAGALREQFF	TGTGCCAGCAGCCAAGAAGCGGGAGCGCTCAGAGAGCAGTTCTTC
NA	NA	TRBV30	TRBJ2-6	CAWSAVSGANVLTF	TGTGCCTGGAGTGCGGTGTCTGGGGCCAACGTCCTGACTTTC
NA	NA	TRBV5-1	TRBJ2-1	CASSLRGHTTYNEQFF	TGCGCCAGCAGCTTGAGGGGCCACACGACCTACAATGAGCAGTTCTTC
NA	NA	TRBV4-1	TRBJ1-1	CASSPQGRNTEAFF	TGCGCCAGCAGCCCCCAGGGCCGGAACACTGAAGCTTTCTTT
NA	TRBD2	TRBV9	TRBJ2-1	CASSVTSGGPYNEQFF	TGTGCCAGCAGCGTTACTAGCGGGGGGCCCTACAATGAGCAGTTCTTC
NA	TRBD2	TRBV10-1	TRBJ2-2	CASSGTSGIGELFF	TGCGCCAGCAGTGGGACTAGCGGGATCGGGGAGCTGTTTTTT
NA	NA	TRBV7-3	TRBJ2-5	CASSSGRGIGETQYF	TGTGCCAGCAGCTCGGGGAGGGGGATCGGGGAGACCCAGTACTTC
NA	TRBD1	TRBV28	TRBJ1-2	CASSLTGGAHGYTF	TGTGCCAGCAGTTTGACAGGGGGCGCTCATGGCTACACCTTC
NA	NA	TRBV6-5	TRBJ2-2	CASWEAGELFF	TGTGCCAGTTGGGAGGCCGGGGAGCTGTTTTTT
NA	NA	TRBV7-9	TRBJ1-2	CAGDGGEIYGYTF	TGTGCCGGAGATGGCGGGGAAATCTATGGCTACACCTTC
NA	TRBD1	TRBV5-1	TRBJ1-6	CASSLAPGQVYSPLHF	TGCGCCAGCAGCTTGGCCCCGGGACAGGTTTATTCACCCCTCCACTTT
NA	NA	TRBV6-5	TRBJ1-5	CASSYSGRVQPQHF	TGTGCCAGCAGTTACTCAGGGCGGGTTCAGCCCCAGCATTTT
once	NA	TRBV28	TRBJ2-1	CASSLQINEQFF	TGTGCCAGCAGTCTACAGATCAATGAGCAGTTCTTC
NA	TRBD2	TRBV5-4	TRBJ2-5	CASSSSGRAGETQYF	TGTGCCAGCAGCTCAAGCGGGAGGGCCGGTGAGACCCAGTACTTC
NA	NA	TRBV19	TRBJ2-1	CASSIDPVYNEQFF	TGTGCCAGTAGTATAGATCCCGTGTACAATGAGCAGTTCTTC
once	NA	TRBV28	TRBJ1-2	CASSPLTPGYTF	TGTGCCAGCAGTCCCCTCACTCCTGGCTACACCTTC
NA	NA	TRBV29-1	TRBJ1-1	CSVVGQPVLNTEAFF	TGCAGCGTTGTAGGACAGCCTGTCCTGAACACTGAAGCTTTCTTT
NA	NA	TRBV7-2	TRBJ2-7	CASSLGHIYEQYF	TGTGCCAGCAGCTTAGGACACATCTACGAGCAGTACTTC
NA	NA	TRBV7-9	TRBJ1-5	CASSSDRTSNQPQHF	TGTGCCAGCAGCTCCGACAGGACTAGCAATCAGCCCCAGCATTTT
NA	TRBD1	TRBV15	TRBJ2-4	CATSRRTGENIQYF	TGTGCCACCAGCCGCAGGACAGGGGAAAACATTCAGTACTTC
NA	TRBD1	TRBV6-5	TRBJ2-1	CASSPSGTGAGEQFF	TGTGCCAGCAGTCCCAGTGGGACAGGGGCAGGTGAGCAGTTCTTC
NA	NA	TRBV27	TRBJ1-1	CASSPRQNINTEAFF	TGTGCCAGCAGTCCGCGACAGAACATAAACACTGAAGCTTTCTTT
NA	TRBD1	TRBV25-1	TRBJ2-2	CASSELSRGRANTGELFF	TGTGCCAGCAGTGAACTGAGCAGGGGGCGAGCGAACACCGGGGAGCTGTTTTTT
NA	NA	TRBV28	TRBJ1-3	CASRSPGETPGHTIYF	TGTGCCAGCAGATCCCCCGGCGAGACACCCGGTCACACCATATATTTT
NA	TRBD1	TRBV18	TRBJ1-3	CASSPQTGGNTIYF	TGTGCCAGCTCACCACAGACAGGGGGAAACACCATATATTTT
NA	NA	TRBV18	TRBJ1-1	CASSPPPGRSTEAFF	TGTGCCAGCTCACCACCCCCGGGGAGGAGCACTGAAGCTTTCTTT
NA	NA	TRBV23-1	TRBJ2-3	CASSHPNTTDTQYF	TGCGCCAGCAGTCATCCCAACACCACAGATACGCAGTATTTT
NA	TRBD2	TRBV5-1	TRBJ2-3	CASSLATSGGADTQYF	TGCGCCAGCAGCTTGGCCACTAGCGGGGGGGCTGATACGCAGTATTTT
NA	NA	TRBV28	TRBJ1-4	CASSLGHSNEKLFF	TGTGCCAGCAGTTTGGGACATTCAAATGAAAAACTGTTTTTT
NA	NA	TRBV11-2	TRBJ1-1	CASSSPGKGVTEAFF	TGTGCCAGCAGCTCTCCGGGCAAGGGGGTCACTGAAGCTTTCTTT
few	NA	TRBV4-1	TRBJ1-1	CASSQDLRDTEAFF	TGCGCCAGCAGCCAAGATCTCAGGGACACTGAAGCTTTCTTT
NA	NA	TRBV6-5	TRBJ2-7	CASSSLKLYGEEQYF	TGTGCCAGCAGTTCTTTAAAACTCTACGGGGAGGAGCAGTACTTC
NA	NA	TRBV5-4	TRBJ1-2	CASSTDSYGYTF	TGTGCCAGCAGCACGGACAGCTATGGCTACACCTTC